The clone carrying this T cell receptor (beta chain) was recorded only once. Antigen: not known. The time point was: week 11, during vaccination. Topical imiquimod was applied with each vaccine dose, which held 300 ug of mutant IDH1 20-mer peptide. New WHO grade 3 or 4 astrocytomas that were IDH1-mutant and ATRX-lost occurred in the donors. The sample comes from a study of a mutant IDH1 vaccine in newly diagnosed glioma. About the study: Treatment recipients were approximately 62% male and 37.5% female, and their mean age was roughly 40 years. Former treatment meant radiotherapy, temozolomide, or both; the majority had gotten both. Study findings and constraints: Shifts in the top peripheral T cell clonotypes seemed unrelated to pseudoprogression.

The assay was immunoSEQ multiplex PCR, and TCRdb's table has in-frame clones only and misses some. The data hold under 150,000 clones, with about four fifths observed a single time. This CDR3 has 16 amino acids. CDR1 and CDR2 (germline): MNHEY, SMNVEV (reference sequence). Trimming removed 4 bases from V and 7 bases from J; junction bases left unmatched: 9. Material: PBMCs, obtained from a glioma patient whose treatment included an IDH1 peptide vaccine. The receptor was derived from a man aged 35-49 years with glioma. The J gene is TRBJ1-6, the V gene TRBV27; 8 positions agree with TRBD1. CDR3 in amino acids: CASSSHTGGGNSPLHF. The CDR3 bases are TGTGCCAGCAGTTCTCACACAGGGGGTGGCAATTCACCCCTCCACTTT.